The T cell receptor (beta chain) under discussion was sequenced for a study of human T cells and chemical hapten exposure. This CDR3 contains 13 residues. Germline CDR1 MNHEY, CDR2 SVGAGI. V dropped 7 bases and J dropped 7 bases, with 15 bases sitting between them. This clonotype turned up a few times. Time point given: pre-sensitization, week 0. Described treatment: therapeutic diphenylcyclopropenone sensitization with weekly scalp DPC. Unfractionated whole blood yielded total RNA. TCRdb reanalysed the RACE reads using MiXCR and keeps one entry per CDR3 protein. The sample yields approximately 370,000 distinct CDR3 sequences, approximately 5.8% seen once.

The V call is TRBV6-5, the J call TRBJ2-3; D call uncertain. The specimen comprised whole blood, sampled in connection with sensitization to the hapten diphenylcyclopropenone (DPC). The origin of this receptor is a woman between 18 and 29 years old with alopecia areata. Some clones in this sample may be carry-over from other donors' samples. The CDR3 coding sequence is TGTGCCAGCACCACCGCCCTTCTATATACGCAGTATTTT. Translating it yields CASTTALLYTQYF.